These 31 T cell receptor beta chains originate from one sample sequenced in a study of T cell responses to AZD1222 COVID-19 vaccine. Some clones are missing from TCRdb's copy, which holds only in-frame ones; the method was immunoSEQ multiplex PCR. Of some 140,000 clones listed, 85% to 90% are singletons. Sequences were derived from peripheral blood, sampled on day 0 of MenACWY control vaccination. All receptors derive from an adult in good health.

The V call is TRBV19, the J call TRBJ2-3, with D possibly called TRBD1 or TRBD2 (5 bases each). The CDR3 length is 14 residues. The ends were cut back, 10 bases at V and 3 bases at J, with 17 bases in the middle. Germline V gene lookup returns CDR1 LNHDA and CDR2 SQIVND (reference sequence). DNA of the CDR3: TGTGCCACAAGTGAGGGGCGCGTGACAGATACGCAGTATTTT. It encodes CATSEGRVTDTQYF.

The genes are TRBV12-3 or TRBV12-4 and TRBJ2-2, with D perhaps matching TRBD2 (6 bases). This CDR3 has 13 amino acids. Trimming took off 8 bases at V and 4 bases at J, with 11 bases between the two ends. The CDR3 DNA follows: TGTGCCAGCGGGGGGTCGAGCACCGGGGAGCTGTTTTTT. The encoded protein is CASGGSSTGELFF.

This clone was seen once. This chain links TRBV28 with TRBJ2-7, with TRBD1 matching over 12 bases. J gave up 3 bases and V 6 bases, and 6 bases lay outside the gene matches. Looked up from germline, CDR1 is MDHEN and CDR2 is SYDVKM. CDR3 length: 15 residues. The CDR3 here is CASSAGTGGDYEQYV. The CDR3 DNA reads TGTGCCAGCAGCGCCGGGACAGGGGGCGACTACGAGCAGTACGTC.

V gene TRBV6-5 combines with J gene TRBJ2-5, with 11 bases fitting TRBD1. The CDR3 has 14 residues. CDR1 is MNHEY, CDR2 SVGAGI, per germline. The V and J ends lost 8 bases and 5 bases, in that order; junction bases with no gene match: 7. CDR3 DNA sequence: TGTGCCAGCTCGGGACAGGGGGGTGGGGAGACCCAGTACTTC. This sequence encodes CASSGQGGGETQYF.

The CDR3: CSVIGTVSEQYF. CDR3 DNA sequence: TGCAGCGTTATTGGGACAGTATCCGAGCAGTACTTC. The genes are TRBV29-1 and TRBJ2-7, with 7 bases identical to TRBD1. The CDR3 sequence is 12 residues long. Germline CDR1 is SQVTM and CDR2 is ANQGSEA. J lost 6 bases, V lost 5 bases, and 7 bases had no gene match.

This clone was seen only a few times. The J gene is TRBJ2-7, the V gene TRBV6-2 or TRBV6-3; no clear D. CDR3 size: 11 residues. Germline-derived CDR1 and CDR2 are MNHEY and SVGEGT. V lost 4 bases to trimming and J lost 2 bases, with 3 bases between them. CDR3 bases: TGTGCCAGCAGTTCTACCTACGAGCAGTACTTC. This encodes CASSSTYEQYF.

The rearrangement joins TRBV6-5 to TRBJ1-5; 9 positions match TRBD1. CDR1 and CDR2 from the germline V gene are MNHEY and SVGAGI. This CDR3 contains 15 residues. V shed 2 bases, J shed 5 bases, and the junction held 4 bases outside the gene matches. DNA of the CDR3: TGTGCCAGCAGTTACGGGACAGGGAGCGATCAGCCCCAGCATTTT. Its protein product is CASSYGTGSDQPQHF.

This clone was counted a single time. The chain links TRBV6-2 or TRBV6-3 to TRBJ2-1; D uncertain. Germline V CDR1 and CDR2: MNHEY, SVGEGT. The V end was cut by 2 bases, the J end by 0 bases, with 11 bases between. The CDR3 contains 16 residues. CDR3 in DNA: TGTGCCAGCAGTTACCAAGCGCTGAGCTCCTACAATGAGCAGTTCTTC. Protein: CASSYQALSSYNEQFF.

The V call is TRBV28, the J call TRBJ1-3, with a possible D match to TRBD1 (5 bases). This CDR3 is 15 amino acids long. V lost 3 bases, J lost 2 bases, and 11 bases lay in between. Germline CDR1 and CDR2: MDHEN and SYDVKM. The CDR3 sequence is CASSFGGATGNTIYF. The CDR3 coding sequence is TGTGCCAGCAGTTTTGGGGGAGCTACTGGAAACACCATATATTTT.

The chain couples TRBV27 to TRBJ2-1, with D unresolved. Germline-derived CDR1 and CDR2 are MNHEY and SMNVEV (reference sequence). V was shortened by 5 bases and J by 1 base, with 9 bases between the two germline ends. The length of the CDR3 is 14 residues. This chain's CDR3 is CASSQDPSYNEQFF. The DNA for the CDR3 is TGTGCCAGCAGTCAGGACCCATCCTACAATGAGCAGTTCTTC.

The chain recombines TRBV6-5 with TRBJ2-1, with 7 positions matching TRBD1. The ends lost 10 bases at V and 4 bases at J; junction bases unmatched: 10. From germline, CDR1 is MNHEY and CDR2 SVGAGI. The CDR3 contains 14 residues. In DNA form, the CDR3 reads TGTGCCACCCGGACAGGTGGGGTTTACAATGAGCAGTTCTTC. This sequence encodes CATRTGGVYNEQFF.

The V gene is TRBV6-1, the J gene TRBJ1-5; no clear D. The V gene lost 3 bases and the J gene lost 4 bases, with 7 bases spanning the gap. The CDR3 runs 13 residues. Germline values: CDR1 MNHNS, CDR2 SASEGT. CDR3 in amino acids: CASSDDWNQPQHF. The CDR3 DNA follows: TGTGCCAGCAGTGACGACTGGAATCAGCCCCAGCATTTT.

The chain recombines TRBV10-3 with TRBJ1-6, with D perhaps TRBD1 (5 bases). Germline-derived CDR1 and CDR2 are ENHRY and SYGVKD. Trimming took 4 bases from V and 0 from J, leaving 7 bases between them. This CDR3 contains 15 residues. CDR3 residues: CAISGGSSYNSPLHF. CDR3 coding DNA: TGTGCCATCAGTGGGGGGAGCTCCTATAATTCACCCCTCCACTTT.

This chain uses TRBV5-1 with TRBJ2-1; D remains unclear. Per the germline V gene, CDR1 is SGHRS and CDR2 is YFSETQ. Trimming took off 4 bases at V and 2 bases at J, with 10 bases between the two ends. The CDR3 spans 14 residues. CDR3 bases: TGCGCCAGCAGCCCGTTAGCCGCCTACAATGAGCAGTTCTTC. It codes for CASSPLAAYNEQFF.

The V gene is TRBV6-5, the J gene TRBJ1-3; D remains ambiguous. V lost 8 bases to trimming and J lost 0 bases, with 8 bases between them. CDR1 and CDR2 (germline): MNHEY, SVGAGI. This CDR3 has 13 amino acids. Here the CDR3 reads CASRRFSGNTIYF. The CDR3 DNA is TGTGCCAGCCGACGGTTCTCTGGAAACACCATATATTTT.

This clone is a singleton in its sample. Other nucleotide sequences in the sample specify the same CDR3. The rearrangement links TRBV12-3 or TRBV12-4 to TRBJ1-2; TRBD1 aligns across 8 bases. The CDR3 is 12 residues long. V lost 6 bases and J lost 7; bases outside the gene matches: 4. CDR3 sequence (DNA): TGTGCCAGCAGCACCACAGGGGGTGGCTACACCTTC. This gives the protein CASSTTGGGYTF.

This chain links TRBV7-8 with TRBJ1-4; D possibly corresponds to TRBD1 (5 bases). Trimming left V 1 base short and J 0 bases short, with 9 bases between. Germline V gene lookup returns CDR1 SGHVS and CDR2 FQNEAQ. The CDR3 is 16 residues long. CDR3 sequence: CASSLGQIATNEKLFF. The DNA for the CDR3 is TGTGCCAGCAGCTTAGGACAGATTGCAACTAATGAAAAACTGTTTTTT.

The DNA for the CDR3 is TGTGCCAGCAGCCCCGGACAGGGGTACGATACGCAGTATTTT. Amino acid sequence: CASSPGQGYDTQYF. The rearrangement uses TRBV7-9 and TRBJ2-3, with 9 bases matching TRBD1. CDR3 size: 14 residues. Looked up from germline, CDR1 is SEHNR and CDR2 is FQNEAQ (reference sequence). V was pared by 5 bases and J by 6 bases, with 6 bases of the junction left unmatched.

The chain employs TRBV7-2 and TRBJ2-7; 13 positions agree with TRBD2. Germline V gene data show CDR1 as SGHTA and CDR2 as FQGNSA. This CDR3 spans 17 amino acids. Trimming took 5 bases from V and 5 from J; bases not matched to a gene: 12. As DNA, the CDR3 is TGTGCCAGCAGCCCTAGGACTAGCGGGAGCATTAGGGACGAGCAGTACTTC. This sequence encodes CASSPRTSGSIRDEQYF.

The chain uses TRBV5-5 and TRBJ2-7, with unresolved D. The CDR3 has 14 residues. In germline, CDR1 is SGHKS, CDR2 YYEKEE (reference sequence). Trimming left V 3 bases short and J 2 bases short, with 12 bases between. This CDR3 is CASSSLEATYEQYF. The CDR3 coding sequence is TGTGCCAGCAGCTCTCTAGAAGCTACCTACGAGCAGTACTTC.

This clone came up a few times. The chain links TRBV20-1 to TRBJ2-7; 8 bases map to TRBD1. The trim removed 3 bases at V and 2 bases at J, leaving 12 bases unmatched. The CDR3 spans 16 residues. CDR1 is DFQATT and CDR2 is SNEGSKA in the germline V gene (reference sequence). CDR3: CSASTPAGGTTYEQYV. CDR3 in DNA: TGCAGTGCTAGTACACCCGCAGGGGGCACTACCTACGAGCAGTACGTC.

This clone was observed once. The gene calls are TRBV14 and TRBJ1-4; weak D call: TRBD1 (5 bases). The CDR3 runs 16 residues. V shed 2 bases and J shed 8 bases, with 18 bases lying between them. In germline, CDR1 is SGHDN, CDR2 FVKESK. CDR3 region: CASSQLTEGRREKLFF. For the CDR3, the DNA is TGTGCCAGCAGCCAACTAACGGAGGGGAGAAGGGAAAAACTGTTTTTT. Based on the CDR3 plus reference TRBV14 and TRBJ1-4, the full variable domain is EAGVTQFPSHSVIEKGQTVTLRCDPISGHDNLYWYRRVMGKEIKFLLHFVKESKQDESGMPNNRFLAERTGGTYSTLKVQPAELEDSGVYFCASSQLTEGRREKLFFGSGTQLSVL.

There are a few counts of this clone. The gene calls are TRBV28 and TRBJ2-7; no clear D. Germline V gene data show CDR1 as MDHEN and CDR2 as SYDVKM. The CDR3 is 13 amino acids. The germline V and J ends were trimmed by 3 bases and 1 base, with 7 bases remaining between them. CDR3 bases: TGTGCCAGCAGTTTTGGGGAATCCTACGAGCAGTACGTC. Amino acids: CASSFGESYEQYV.

The DNA for the CDR3 is TGTGCCTGGAGGCCGGGGCTAGCGGGAGATGAGCAGTTCTTC. The encoded protein is CAWRPGLAGDEQFF. The genes are TRBV30 and TRBJ2-1; TRBD2 agrees at 10 bases. The ends lost 3 bases at V and 8 bases at J; junction bases unmatched: 7. This CDR3 spans 14 amino acids. Germline CDR1 reads GTSNPN; CDR2 reads SVGIG (reference sequence). Filled out from reference TRBV30 and TRBJ2-1, the complete variable domain reads SQTIHQWPATLVQPVGSPLSLECTVEGTSNPNLYWYRQAAGRGLQLLFYSVGIGQISSEVPQNLSASRPQDRQFILSSKKLLLSDSGFYLCAWRPGLAGDEQFFGPGTRLTVL.

The chain recombines TRBV6-1 with TRBJ1-4; D perhaps matches TRBD1 (5 bases). V gave up 0 bases and J gave up 6 bases, with 29 bases separating them. The germline V gene has CDR1 MNHNS and CDR2 SASEGT. This CDR3 region has 21 residues. The CDR3 coding sequence is TGTGCCAGCAGTGAAGCACCCGGTAGGGGCGTAGATGGGAGGTCGTATGAAAAACTGTTTTTT. Protein product: CASSEAPGRGVDGRSYEKLFF.

The chain has TRBV27 and TRBJ2-7; TRBD2 agrees at 7 bases. The germline CDR1 and CDR2 sequences are MNHEY and SMNVEV (reference sequence). V dropped 8 bases and J dropped 0; count of bases not matched to a gene: 7. CDR3 length equals 14 residues. CDR3 DNA sequence: TGTGCCAGCCCTGAGGGAGGGAGCTCCTACGAGCAGTACTTC. Protein product: CASPEGGSSYEQYF.

The genes are TRBV13 and TRBJ1-2; D is undetermined. Trimming cost V 5 bases and J 7 bases, with 14 bases left between them. Germline values: CDR1 PRHDT, CDR2 FYEKMQ (reference sequence). This CDR3 is 13 amino acids long. The CDR3 protein is CASSRYSIPGYTF. The DNA for the CDR3 is TGTGCCAGCAGCCGATACAGCATTCCTGGCTACACCTTC.

The rearrangement joins TRBV7-2 to TRBJ2-7, with 7 nucleotides matching TRBD1. The V and J ends lost 5 bases and 2 bases, in that order; junction bases with no gene match: 3. This CDR3 has 13 residues. CDR1 SGHTA and CDR2 FQGNSA come from the germline V gene. DNA for the CDR3: TGTGCCAGCAGCCCGACAGGGCCCTACGAGCAGTACTTC. This gives the protein CASSPTGPYEQYF.

The genes are TRBV6-5 and TRBJ2-5; 7 nucleotides agree with TRBD2. This CDR3 is 15 amino acids long. The germline gives CDR1 MNHEY, CDR2 SVGAGI. V shed 6 bases and J 1 base; nucleotides not matched to a gene: 8. CDR3 sequence: CASRSSGRPQETQYF. The CDR3 DNA is TGTGCCAGCAGAAGTAGCGGGCGCCCCCAAGAGACCCAGTACTTC.

The CDR3 is CASSSSYQETQYF. In nucleotides, the CDR3 is TGTGCCAGCAGCTCGAGCTACCAAGAGACCCAGTACTTC. The chain is built from TRBV5-4 and TRBJ2-5; D is undetermined. From germline, CDR1 is SGHNT and CDR2 YYREEE (reference sequence). V lost 3 bases and J lost 0, with 6 bases in between. CDR3 length: 13 residues.

The chain combines TRBV6-8 with TRBJ1-6; D might be TRBD1 (5 bases). V dropped 4 bases and J dropped 3 bases, with 13 bases sitting between them. Per germline, CDR1 MNHGY and CDR2 SAAAGT. The CDR3 consists of 16 residues. CDR3 loop: CASSWGGRYYNSPLHF. The CDR3 nucleotides are TGTGCCAGCAGTTGGGGGGGACGCTACTATAATTCACCCCTCCACTTT.